Detailed here is one T cell receptor beta chain. As yet, its antigen is unknown. The germline and genes are mouse ones. The CDR3 end falls 4 residues outside the read, so it is completed with the germline J gene. The same CDR3 arises from other DNA sequences in this sample as well. Trimming pared 3 bases from V and 0 bases from J, leaving 11 bases between. Germline CDR1 NSHNY, CDR2 SYGAGN. The CDR3 has 15 residues. Isolated RNA was reverse transcribed into cDNA used as the sequencing template. Measured with immunoSEQ multiplex PCR; TCRdb has only the in-frame clones, and not every one. This sample shows 290,000 or so clones and no singletons; more than 0.95% rests with the ten largest. These data are taken from a study of CD8+ T cells in alopecia areata. Whole-study context: Grafts of skin from C3H/HeJ donors aged about 6-12 months with spontaneous alopecia went to female C3H/HeJ mice aged roughly 7-11 weeks.

Study results and limitations: With patients, TCR sharing proved less clear than in mice, a difference possibly related to HLA. In lesional scalp, particularly from alopecia totalis/universalis, clonality was higher than in normal scalp. In scalp samples, resident alphabeta T cells of normal skin are also sequenced.

Researchers sorted pooled cutaneous lymph node cells on the basis of CD4, CD8alpha, NKG2D, NKG2ACE and other markers. The rearrangement links TRBV13-1 to TRBJ2-3; D is possibly TRBD2 (6 bases). The clonotype originates from a C3H/HeJ mouse with alopecia areata. MHC haplotype of the strain: H2-k. The sample was CD4+ T cells sorted from a lymph node. The CDR3 region is CASSGSGASAETLYF. Partial CDR3 DNA: TGTGCCAGCAGTGGCTCTGGGGCCAGTGCAGAA.